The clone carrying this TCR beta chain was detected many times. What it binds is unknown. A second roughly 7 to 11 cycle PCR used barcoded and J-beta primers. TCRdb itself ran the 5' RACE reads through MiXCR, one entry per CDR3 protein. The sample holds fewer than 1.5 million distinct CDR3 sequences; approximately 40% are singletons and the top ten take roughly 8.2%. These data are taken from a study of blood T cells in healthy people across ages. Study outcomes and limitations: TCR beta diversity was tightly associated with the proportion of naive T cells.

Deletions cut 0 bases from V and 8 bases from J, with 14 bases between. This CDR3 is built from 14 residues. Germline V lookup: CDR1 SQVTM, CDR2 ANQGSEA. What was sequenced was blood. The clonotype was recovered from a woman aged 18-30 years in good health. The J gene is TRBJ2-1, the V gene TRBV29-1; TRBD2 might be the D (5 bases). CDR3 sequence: CSVEDLLVDDEQFF. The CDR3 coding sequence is TGCAGCGTTGAAGATCTACTAGTTGACGATGAGCAGTTCTTC.